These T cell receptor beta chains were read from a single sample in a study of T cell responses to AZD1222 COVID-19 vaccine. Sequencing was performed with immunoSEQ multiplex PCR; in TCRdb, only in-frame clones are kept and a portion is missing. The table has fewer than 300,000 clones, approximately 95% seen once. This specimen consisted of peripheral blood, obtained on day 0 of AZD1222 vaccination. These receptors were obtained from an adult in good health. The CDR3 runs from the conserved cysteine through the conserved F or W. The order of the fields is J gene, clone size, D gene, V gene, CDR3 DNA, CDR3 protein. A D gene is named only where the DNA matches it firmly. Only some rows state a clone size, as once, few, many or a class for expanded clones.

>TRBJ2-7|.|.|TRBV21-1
TGTGCCAGCAGCAAAATCATTAGGGCAGGGGGCCCCTACGAGCAGTACTTC
CASSKIIRAGGPYEQYF
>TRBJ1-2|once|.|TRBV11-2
TGTGCCAGCAGCTTAGCCCAGGGCTATGGCTACACCTTC
CASSLAQGYGYTF
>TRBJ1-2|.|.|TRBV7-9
TGTGCCAGCAGCTTAGGGGAGGCAAACTATGGCTACACCTTC
CASSLGEANYGYTF
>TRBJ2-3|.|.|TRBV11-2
TGTGCCAGCAGCCCAGGGCAGGCGCGGGGCACAGATACGCAGTATTTT
CASSPGQARGTDTQYF
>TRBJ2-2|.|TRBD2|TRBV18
TGTGCCAGCTCAGCCGGACTAGCGGGAGAGGGGGAGCTGTTTTTT
CASSAGLAGEGELFF
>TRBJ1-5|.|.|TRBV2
TGTGCCAGCTCGAAGGGGGGGGCGTCCCAACCCCAGCATTTT
CASSKGGASQPQHF
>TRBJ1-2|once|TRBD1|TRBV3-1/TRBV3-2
TGTGCCAGCAGCTCCACGGACAGGGGGAATGGCTACATCTTC
CASSSTDRGNGYIF
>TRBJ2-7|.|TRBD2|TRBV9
TGTGCCAGCAGCGTAGATGCGGGAGTGACCTCCTACGAGCAGTACTTC
CASSVDAGVTSYEQYF
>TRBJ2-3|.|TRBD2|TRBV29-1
TGCAGCGTGGGTCTAGCGGGGTACACAGATACGCAGTATTTT
CSVGLAGYTDTQYF
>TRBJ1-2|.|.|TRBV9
TGTGCCAGCAGCCCCCGGGCCTCGGGGGTGGGAATCTATGGCTACACCTTC
CASSPRASGVGIYGYTF
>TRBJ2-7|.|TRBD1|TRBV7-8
TGTGCCAGCAGCTTCAGGACAGGGGGATATCACGAGCAGTACTTC
CASSFRTGGYHEQYF
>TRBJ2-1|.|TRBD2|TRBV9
TGTGCCAGCAGCGGCAGCGGGAGCTCCTACAATGAGCAGTTCTTC
CASSGSGSSYNEQFF
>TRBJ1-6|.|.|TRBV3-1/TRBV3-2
TGTGCCAGCAGTCCGGTCGAGGGTTCACCCCTCCACTTT
CASSPVEGSPLHF
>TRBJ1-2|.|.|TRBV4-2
TGTGCCAGCAGCCAAGATCTGAAGGTAGGGGGCTATGGCTACACCTTC
CASSQDLKVGGYGYTF
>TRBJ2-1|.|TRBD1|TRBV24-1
TGTGCCACCAGTGATTTGTACAGGGGTCCCCCCGGTGAGCAGTTCTTC
CATSDLYRGPPGEQFF
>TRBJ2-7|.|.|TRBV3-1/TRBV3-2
TGTGCCAGCTCCGGGGGCTCCTACGAGCAGTACTTC
CASSGGSYEQYF
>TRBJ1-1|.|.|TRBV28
TGTGCCAGCACCCTCTTGATGAACACTGAAGCTTTCTTT
CASTLLMNTEAFF
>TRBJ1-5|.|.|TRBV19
TGTGCCAGTAGACCCCCTCAGTGGGAGGGGGACACTAATCAGCCCCAGCATTTT
CASRPPQWEGDTNQPQHF
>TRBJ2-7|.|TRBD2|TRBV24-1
TGTGCCACCAGTGACGGGGGGAACTCCTACGAGCAGTACTTC
CATSDGGNSYEQYF
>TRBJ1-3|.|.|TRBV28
TGTGCCAGCAACATAAGGAGCGCCGTCTCTGGAAACACCATATATTTT
CASNIRSAVSGNTIYF